Listed below are T cell receptor beta chains from one sample, sequenced in a study of Tregs in tolerant kidney transplant recipients. Repertoires were generated with immunoSEQ multiplex PCR, while TCRdb's copy carries only in-frame clones and drops some. The sample carries some 90,000 clones, roughly nine tenths recorded once. Sequencing was done on a sample of CD8+ T cells from blood. The origin of the receptors is a human donor in good health. Each CDR3 is given with its conserved first and last residue. The D gene is left open where the match is weak. Only some rows state a clone size, as once, few, many or a class for expanded clones.

>TRBV13|.|.|TRBJ1-1
CASSFLGTNTEAFF
TGTGCCAGCAGCTTTTTAGGAACGAACACTGAAGCTTTCTTT
>TRBV6-5|.|.|TRBJ2-7
CASSYGGQGSYEQYF
TGTGCCAGCAGTTATGGGGGACAAGGGTCCTACGAGCAGTACTTC
>TRBV27|.|.|TRBJ2-1
CASSLKWDGLYNEQFF
TGTGCCAGCAGTTTAAAGTGGGACGGCCTATACAATGAGCAGTTCTTC
>TRBV7-9|.|.|TRBJ2-3
CASSEQGSSTDTQYF
TGTGCCAGCAGCGAACAGGGTTCTAGCACAGATACGCAGTATTTT
>TRBV15|TRBD1|.|TRBJ1-2
CATSGLGGSYGYTF
TGTGCCACCAGCGGTTTAGGGGGCAGCTATGGCTACACCTTC
>TRBV27|TRBD1|.|TRBJ2-7
CASSPGQGYEQYF
TGTGCCAGCAGTCCTGGACAGGGATACGAGCAGTACTTC
>TRBV6-5|TRBD1|.|TRBJ1-2
CASSAGQGGGYTF
TGTGCCAGCAGCGCGGGACAGGGGGGTGGCTACACCTTC
>TRBV29-1|.|.|TRBJ2-2
CSVDYAGELFF
TGCAGCGTCGACTATGCCGGGGAGCTGTTTTTT
>TRBV9|TRBD2|few|TRBJ2-2
CASSPGLAGNTGELFF
TGTGCCAGCAGCCCAGGACTAGCGGGAAACACCGGGGAGCTGTTTTTT
>TRBV9|TRBD2|.|TRBJ2-1
CASSVGGGAGNEQFF
TGTGCCAGCAGCGTAGGCGGGGGGGCCGGTAATGAGCAGTTCTTC
>TRBV2|TRBD2|.|TRBJ2-1
CASSVGLAGGDNEQFF
TGTGCCAGCAGTGTCGGGCTAGCGGGGGGGGACAATGAGCAGTTCTTC
>TRBV5-5|.|.|TRBJ1-2
CASSSPGGGPNYGYTF
TGTGCCAGCAGCTCCCCGGGGGGGGGACCTAACTATGGCTACACCTTC
>TRBV10-2|.|.|TRBJ2-7
CASISGVGPYEQYF
TGCGCCAGCATTTCAGGGGTGGGGCCTTACGAGCAGTACTTC
>TRBV6-5|.|.|TRBJ1-1
CASSPQDLGTEAFF
TGTGCCAGCAGTCCACAGGATTTGGGCACTGAAGCTTTCTTT
>TRBV4-1|TRBD1|.|TRBJ1-6
CASSQGTRQGARNSPLHF
TGCGCCAGCAGCCAAGGAACCCGACAGGGGGCAAGGAATTCACCCCTCCACTTT
>TRBV7-9|TRBD1|.|TRBJ2-5
CASSPLSPVGTGFYF
TGTGCCAGCAGTCCCTTATCTCCAGTCGGGACAGGGTTTTACTTC
>TRBV27|.|.|TRBJ1-6
CASSLPSSYNSPLHF
TGTGCCAGCAGTTTACCGAGCTCCTATAATTCACCCCTCCACTTT
>TRBV5-5|.|.|TRBJ2-5
CASSLVQDYGETQYF
TGTGCCAGCAGCTTGGTACAGGATTATGGAGAGACCCAGTACTTC
>TRBV5-4|.|.|TRBJ1-1
CASSLRPDEAFF
TGTGCCAGCAGCTTGAGGCCAGATGAAGCTTTCTTT
>TRBV7-9|TRBD1|few|TRBJ2-3
CASGPADRDTDTQYF
TGTGCCAGCGGCCCAGCGGACAGGGACACAGATACGCAGTATTTT
>TRBV10-3|.|.|TRBJ2-3
CAISDPRDPDTQYF
TGTGCCATCAGTGACCCCAGGGACCCAGATACGCAGTATTTT
>TRBV9|TRBD2|few|TRBJ2-2
CASSVRGLAMTGELFF
TGTGCCAGCAGTGTACGTGGACTAGCGATGACCGGGGAGCTGTTTTTT
>TRBV27|TRBD1|.|TRBJ1-4
CASLGQGSEKLFF
TGTGCCAGCTTAGGACAGGGATCAGAAAAACTGTTTTTT
>TRBV29-1|.|.|TRBJ1-2
CSVVSPRAQNYGYTF
TGCAGCGTTGTCTCCCCGCGGGCACAGAACTATGGCTACACCTTC
>TRBV5-6|.|once|TRBJ1-2
CASSLPDTLYGYTF
TGTGCCAGCAGCTTACCGGACACCCTCTATGGCTACACCTTC
>TRBV10-2|TRBD1|once|TRBJ2-6
CASSESWRTGLYYSGANVLTF
TGCGCCAGCAGTGAGTCGTGGCGGACAGGATTGTACTACTCTGGGGCCAACGTCCTGACTTTC
>TRBV2|.|.|TRBJ1-5
CASSDLRQGGNQPQHF
TGTGCCAGCAGTGATTTGCGTCAGGGAGGCAATCAGCCCCAGCATTTT
>TRBV11-2|.|.|TRBJ2-7
CASAPMGSYEQYF
TGTGCCAGCGCCCCCATGGGTTCCTACGAGCAGTACTTC
>TRBV6-5|TRBD1|.|TRBJ2-1
CASSRKTGDEQFF
TGTGCCAGCAGTAGGAAGACAGGGGACGAGCAGTTCTTC
>TRBV6-6|.|.|TRBJ2-3
CASSFSRDTSTDTQYF
TGTGCCAGCAGTTTTTCCCGGGACACAAGCACAGATACGCAGTATTTT
>TRBV10-3|.|once|TRBJ1-5
CAISEREQGLNQPQHF
TGTGCCATCAGTGAGCGAGAACAGGGCCTCAATCAGCCCCAGCATTTT
>TRBV6-5|TRBD1|.|TRBJ2-7
CASSPQGVGLYEQYF
TGTGCCAGCAGCCCCCAGGGGGTTGGACTCTACGAGCAGTACTTC
>TRBV10-2|TRBD1|.|TRBJ1-2
CASSVGQGADYTF
TGCGCCAGCAGTGTCGGACAGGGGGCTGACTACACCTTC
>TRBV2|.|once|TRBJ1-4
CASDGPDNEKLFF
TGTGCCAGCGACGGACCGGATAATGAAAAACTGTTTTTT
>TRBV7-3|TRBD1|once|TRBJ2-5
CASSLTGGGLGETQYF
TGTGCCAGCAGCTTAACAGGGGGCGGTTTAGGAGAGACCCAGTACTTC
>TRBV25-1|.|.|TRBJ2-1
CASSEFRGDEQFF
TGTGCCAGCAGTGAATTCAGGGGAGATGAGCAGTTCTTC
>TRBV5-1|TRBD1|once|TRBJ2-3
CASSTRDRGADTQYF
TGCGCCAGCAGCACACGGGACAGGGGCGCAGATACGCAGTATTTT
>TRBV4-2|TRBD2|.|TRBJ2-5
CASSQDGPSGRWGQETQHF
TGTGCCAGCAGCCAAGATGGTCCTAGCGGGAGGTGGGGCCAAGAGACCCAGCACTTC
>TRBV6-5|.|.|TRBJ1-2
CASSYSPGRGYTF
TGTGCCAGCAGTTACTCTCCGGGCCGTGGCTACACCTTC
>TRBV4-1|.|.|TRBJ2-2
CASSQDRGWGTGELFF
TGCGCCAGCAGCCAAGATCGAGGTTGGGGCACCGGGGAGCTGTTTTTT
>TRBV27|TRBD2|medium-sized|TRBJ2-3
CASGYLAGEGTDTQYF
TGTGCCAGTGGTTATCTAGCGGGAGAAGGCACAGATACGCAGTATTTT
>TRBV19|.|.|TRBJ2-7
CASSIDAGSTLYEQYF
TGTGCCAGTAGTATAGATGCAGGGTCCACCCTCTACGAGCAGTACTTC
>TRBV6-1|TRBD1|.|TRBJ1-2
CASSEDRGYGYTF
TGTGCCAGCAGTGAGGACAGGGGGTATGGCTACACCTTC
>TRBV2|.|.|TRBJ1-5
CASSDWDQPQHF
TGTGCCAGCAGTGATTGGGACCAGCCCCAGCATTTT
>TRBV27|TRBD2|.|TRBJ2-1
CASRTSGSHNEQFF
TGTGCCAGCAGGACTAGCGGGTCACACAATGAGCAGTTCTTC
>TRBV11-2|.|.|TRBJ1-2
CASSLAPLYGYTF
TGTGCCAGCAGCTTAGCCCCTCTCTATGGCTACACCTTC
>TRBV6-5|TRBD1|.|TRBJ2-5
CAVKGTGGWETQYF
TGTGCCGTCAAAGGGACAGGGGGCTGGGAGACCCAGTACTTC
>TRBV5-1|TRBD2|.|TRBJ2-3
CASSLASGGIDTQYF
TGCGCCAGCAGCTTGGCTAGCGGGGGGATAGATACGCAGTATTTT
>TRBV6-4|TRBD2|few|TRBJ2-2
CASSDGGDTGELFF
TGTGCCAGCAGTGACGGGGGGGACACCGGGGAGCTGTTTTTT
>TRBV30|TRBD1|.|TRBJ1-2
CAWSPPQGGFHGYTF
TGTGCCTGGAGTCCCCCCCAGGGGGGGTTTCATGGCTACACCTTC
>TRBV5-1|TRBD1|once|TRBJ1-3
CASSSTRTGNRSTLCGNTIYF
TGCGCCAGCAGCTCCACCAGGACAGGGAACAGGTCCACCCTCTGTGGAAACACCATATATTTT
>TRBV29-1|.|.|TRBJ2-7
CSVVSTRTYEQYF
TGCAGCGTTGTTAGTACTAGGACTTACGAGCAGTACTTC
>TRBV6-1|.|.|TRBJ2-7
CASSENVWGRPTYEQYF
TGTGCCAGCAGTGAAAATGTATGGGGGAGGCCAACCTACGAGCAGTACTTC
>TRBV7-3|.|.|TRBJ1-6
CASSLSPRTHNNSPLHF
TGTGCCAGCAGCTTAAGCCCCCGAACACATAATAATTCACCCCTCCACTTT